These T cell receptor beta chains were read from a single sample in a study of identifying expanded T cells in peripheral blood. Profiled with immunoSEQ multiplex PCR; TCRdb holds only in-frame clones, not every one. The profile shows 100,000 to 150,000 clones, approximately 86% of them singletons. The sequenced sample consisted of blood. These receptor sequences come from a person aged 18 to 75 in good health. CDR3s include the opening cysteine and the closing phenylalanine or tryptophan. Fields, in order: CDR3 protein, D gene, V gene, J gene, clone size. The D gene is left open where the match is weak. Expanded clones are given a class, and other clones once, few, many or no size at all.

CDR3: CASRYSRQGSNQPQHF; D: TRBD1; V: TRBV2; J: TRBJ1-5; size: -
CDR3: CASSLVPDNQPQHF; D: -; V: TRBV7-2; J: TRBJ1-5; size: few
CDR3: CASSRQGEQPQHF; D: -; V: TRBV18; J: TRBJ1-5; size: few
CDR3: CASSPGLAGRGLREQYF; D: TRBD2; V: TRBV9; J: TRBJ2-7; size: -
CDR3: CASSHKVTGTYEQYF; D: -; V: TRBV11-2; J: TRBJ2-7; size: -
CDR3: CASSNQWGGETQYF; D: TRBD2; V: TRBV7-6; J: TRBJ2-5; size: few
CDR3: CAWSGTAVTGELFF; D: -; V: TRBV30; J: TRBJ2-2; size: once
CDR3: CASSQPPGHEAFF; D: -; V: TRBV4-1; J: TRBJ1-1; size: -
CDR3: CASSLYSGRAEQYF; D: TRBD2; V: TRBV27; J: TRBJ2-7; size: -
CDR3: CASSLAEGPGTDTQYF; D: -; V: TRBV7-4; J: TRBJ2-3; size: -
CDR3: CASSDPRGAGYTF; D: -; V: TRBV25-1; J: TRBJ1-2; size: few
CDR3: CASSQEPKLTISYNEQFF; D: -; V: TRBV4-1; J: TRBJ2-1; size: -
CDR3: CASSAGTLGNTIYF; D: -; V: TRBV7-2; J: TRBJ1-3; size: -
CDR3: CASSPRDSHTGELFF; D: TRBD1; V: TRBV18; J: TRBJ2-2; size: -
CDR3: CASSLSLSGELFF; D: -; V: TRBV7-2; J: TRBJ2-2; size: -
CDR3: CASSGTDLTYEQYF; D: -; V: TRBV21-1; J: TRBJ2-7; size: once
CDR3: CASSPRDDNSPLHF; D: -; V: TRBV6-1; J: TRBJ1-6; size: -
CDR3: CASMFRVFSEAFF; D: -; V: TRBV6-5; J: TRBJ1-1; size: -
CDR3: CASSPPGERAGTDTQYF; D: -; V: TRBV18; J: TRBJ2-3; size: -
CDR3: CASKGQGTGELFF; D: TRBD1; V: TRBV10-1; J: TRBJ2-2; size: -
CDR3: CASSGLGGGTEAFF; D: -; V: TRBV7-9; J: TRBJ1-1; size: -
CDR3: CASVRGDYGYTF; D: -; V: TRBV6-1; J: TRBJ1-2; size: -
CDR3: CASGQVDNQPQHF; D: TRBD1; V: TRBV19; J: TRBJ1-5; size: few
CDR3: CASSFQTGGNQPQHF; D: TRBD1; V: TRBV19; J: TRBJ1-5; size: -
CDR3: CASSFGPGGFYGYTF; D: TRBD1; V: TRBV5-8; J: TRBJ1-2; size: once
CDR3: CASSARLNQPQHF; D: -; V: TRBV2; J: TRBJ1-5; size: -
CDR3: CASSQGDGGNSPLHF; D: -; V: TRBV4-1; J: TRBJ1-6; size: few
CDR3: CASSERSATSLYGYTF; D: -; V: TRBV6-1; J: TRBJ1-2; size: -
CDR3: CASSPGTGTDTQYF; D: TRBD1; V: TRBV7-9; J: TRBJ2-3; size: -
CDR3: CASRQTNSGNTIYF; D: -; V: TRBV19; J: TRBJ1-3; size: -
CDR3: CASSLGQGNYGYTF; D: TRBD1; V: TRBV6-1; J: TRBJ1-2; size: -
CDR3: CASSPALGLAEGGKYF; D: TRBD2; V: TRBV9; J: TRBJ2-7; size: -
CDR3: CASSRERGLRAFF; D: TRBD1; V: TRBV6-5; J: TRBJ1-1; size: -
CDR3: CASSSQTSGRQEQYF; D: TRBD2; V: TRBV6-5; J: TRBJ2-7; size: -
CDR3: CASSLRPTGANTGELFF; D: TRBD1; V: TRBV5-1; J: TRBJ2-2; size: -
CDR3: CASTLGATTYYGYTF; D: -; V: TRBV5-1; J: TRBJ1-2; size: -
CDR3: CATSRDKGQDGGNQPQHF; D: -; V: TRBV15; J: TRBJ1-5; size: -
CDR3: CASRRQGGANQPQHF; D: TRBD1; V: TRBV19; J: TRBJ1-5; size: -
CDR3: CASSEALYNEQYF; D: -; V: TRBV6-1; J: TRBJ2-7; size: -
CDR3: CASCLAGRASWINEQFF; D: TRBD2; V: TRBV28; J: TRBJ2-1; size: -
CDR3: CASSLGQGYYGYTF; D: -; V: TRBV5-4; J: TRBJ1-2; size: -
CDR3: CASSTVTSGKSDEQFF; D: TRBD2; V: TRBV6-6; J: TRBJ2-1; size: -
CDR3: CASRFRQGNYGYTF; D: TRBD1; V: TRBV5-8; J: TRBJ1-2; size: -
CDR3: CASSLGGLMNTEAFF; D: -; V: TRBV5-4; J: TRBJ1-1; size: -
CDR3: CASSKTGAGELFF; D: TRBD1; V: TRBV27; J: TRBJ2-2; size: -
CDR3: CASSPGGTGDGGELFF; D: TRBD1; V: TRBV5-1; J: TRBJ2-2; size: -
CDR3: CASNSDRLNTEAFF; D: TRBD1; V: TRBV2; J: TRBJ1-1; size: -
CDR3: CASSLAGPGETQYF; D: -; V: TRBV7-3; J: TRBJ2-5; size: -
CDR3: CASSIGGGYEQYF; D: -; V: TRBV19; J: TRBJ2-7; size: -
CDR3: CASSAGQGGTYEQYF; D: TRBD1; V: TRBV4-1; J: TRBJ2-7; size: -